Below, 31 T cell receptor beta chains from the same sample are listed, as sequenced in a study of molecular identifiers for immune sequencing clone quantification. TCRdb itself ran the PCR reads through MiXCR, one entry per CDR3 protein. In the table there are about half a million distinct CDR3 sequences, 20% to 25% of which are singletons. The source material was naive CD8+ T cells from blood, with Jurkat cell RNA spiked in. As for subset: FACS-sorted CD8+CD4-CCR7+CD45RA+ naive T cells. These receptors all come from a human donor in good health. Some libraries in this study had Jurkat cell RNA spiked in.

This clonotype was counted between two and nine times. The V gene is TRBV18, the J gene TRBJ2-3; the D is unclear. CDR1 KGHSH and CDR2 LQKENI come from the germline V gene. The length of the CDR3 is 17 residues. Trimming stripped 0 bases from V and 3 bases from J, with 16 bases between. DNA for the CDR3: TGTGCCAGCTCACCACCGGAAGGACCCGACTCGACAGATACGCAGTATTTT. Encoded protein: CASSPPEGPDSTDTQYF.

In this sample, this clonotype turned up a few times. The chain joins TRBV23-1 to TRBJ1-3; D remains unclear. TRBV23-1 belongs to the ORF category, with a function that is uncertain. V was shortened by 8 bases and J by 1 base, with 6 bases between the two germline ends. This CDR3 region has 12 residues. The CDR3 bases are TGCGCCAGCCAAACTTCTGGAAACACCATATATTTT. Its protein is CASQTSGNTIYF.

The genes are TRBV5-8 and TRBJ2-7, with a possible D match to TRBD2 (5 bases). The germline CDR1 and CDR2 sequences are SGHTS and YDEGEE. V was trimmed by 3 bases and J by 3 bases, leaving 16 bases between them. The CDR3 has 15 residues. The CDR3 nucleotides read TGTGCCAGCAGCTCATTCACATTAGCGAGCTACGAGCAGTACTTC. It encodes CASSSFTLASYEQYF.

This rearrangement joins TRBV24-1 to TRBJ2-7, with 10 positions matching TRBD1. The junction had 7 bases not matched to a gene; V was cut back by 9 bases and J by 6 bases. The V gene's germline CDR1 is KGHDR and CDR2 SFDVKD. The CDR3 extends over 13 amino acids. Here the CDR3 DNA reads TGTGCCACCCAAGACAGGGGGCTACGCGAGCAGTACTTC. Translated: CATQDRGLREQYF.

This clonotype is a singleton in its sample. A much larger clone sits a single nucleotide away, making a read error possible. The chain recombines TRBV6-2 or TRBV6-3 with TRBJ1-1; D may be TRBD1 (6 bases). Trimming took 2 bases from V and 7 from J, leaving 17 bases between them. The CDR3 consists of 15 residues. Per germline, CDR1 MNHEY and CDR2 SVGEGT. The CDR3 spells CASSYTAFGTNEAFF. The CDR3 bases are TGTGCCAGCAGTTACACAGCGTTCGGGACAAATGAAGCTTTCTTT.

This clonotype was counted a few times. This rearrangement joins TRBV27 to TRBJ2-7, with D possibly TRBD2 on 7 matching bases. The CDR3 covers 14 residues. Germline V gene lookup returns CDR1 MNHEY and CDR2 SMNVEV (reference sequence). V lost 2 bases and J lost 3, with 11 bases in between. The CDR3 is CASSLGEGDYEQYF. The CDR3 nucleotides are TGTGCCAGCAGTTTAGGGGAGGGGGACTACGAGCAGTACTTC.

This clonotype was counted many times. The chain employs TRBV12-5 and TRBJ1-1, with a weak D call TRBD1 (5 bases). CDR3 length equals 11 residues. Trimming took off 6 bases at V and 9 bases at J, with 11 bases between the two ends. CDR1 and CDR2 (germline): LGHNT, FRNRAP. The CDR3 DNA is TGTGCTAGTGGGAGTGGGACGCAAGCTTTCTTT. This sequence encodes CASGSGTQAFF.

As regards this clonotype: A much larger clone lies one base from this, so it may be a read error. The rearrangement links TRBV30 to TRBJ2-7, with 8 bases identical to TRBD2. The CDR3 length is 13 residues. Germline V gives CDR1 GTSNPN, CDR2 SVGIG (reference sequence). In DNA form, the CDR3 reads TGTGCCTGGGGTGTCGGGACTAGCTACGAGCAGTACTTC. Residues: CAWGVGTSYEQYF.

Turning to this clonotype: At one end, the junction sequence differs from germline, possibly due to a read error. The chain links TRBV28 to TRBJ2-3; 10 nucleotides line up with TRBD2. Germline CDR1 is MDHEN and CDR2 is SYDVKM. This CDR3 has 16 amino acids. The CDR3 DNA reads as TGTGCCAGCAATTTATTGCTAGCGGGAGTAACAGATACGCAGTATTTT. It yields the protein CASNLLLAGVTDTQYF.

The sample holds a few counts of this clonotype. This chain uses TRBV2 with TRBJ1-1; 7 bases are shared with TRBD1. Germline loops: CDR1 SNHLY, CDR2 FYNNEI. Trimming removed 8 bases from V and 5 bases from J; junction bases left unmatched: 8. The CDR3 is made up of 13 amino acids. CDR3 sequence: CASPNPRGTEAFF. CDR3 in DNA: TGTGCCAGCCCAAATCCCAGGGGGACTGAAGCTTTCTTT.

Concerning this clonotype itself: A read error may explain this, as a much larger clone is one base away. The chain uses TRBV12-3 or TRBV12-4 and TRBJ1-4; D remains unclear. CDR3 length equals 14 residues. This CDR3 reads CASSPHFGDEKLLF. The DNA of the CDR3 is TGTGCCAGCAGCCCACATTTCGGTGACGAAAAACTGCTTTTT.

A word on this clonotype: This may stem from a read error, because a much larger clone lies one nucleotide away. Given the absence of the conserved phenylalanine or tryptophan at the CDR3 end, a read error is likely. The chain combines TRBV14 with TRBJ1-2; no clear D gene. V lost 1 base and J lost 6, with 9 bases in between. The CDR3 extends over 13 amino acids. CDR1 and CDR2 (germline): SGHDN, FVKESK. The CDR3 coding sequence is TGTGCCAGCAGCCAAGTAGGAGGAAATGGCTACACCATC. The encoded protein is CASSQVGGNGYTI.

This clonotype was counted a few times. J is TRBJ2-7 and V is TRBV7-9, with TRBD2 matching 7 bases. CDR1 is SEHNR and CDR2 is FQNEAQ in the germline V gene (reference sequence). J was trimmed by 5 bases and V by 1 base; bases with no gene match: 11. CDR3 length: 16 residues. The CDR3 region has the DNA TGTGCCAGCAGCTTAGAGGCTGGGGCGGGAGCCCACGAGCAGTACTTC. This gives the protein CASSLEAGAGAHEQYF.

In its sample, this clonotype was seen many times. The V gene is TRBV13, the J gene TRBJ1-1, with D uncertain. V lost 2 bases and J lost 0, with 16 bases in between. Germline V gives CDR1 PRHDT, CDR2 FYEKMQ (reference sequence). This CDR3 is built from 17 residues. Here the CDR3 reads CASSLWDQSFMNTEAFF. The CDR3 nucleotides are TGTGCCAGCAGCTTATGGGATCAATCCTTTATGAACACTGAAGCTTTCTTT. The variable domain in full, completed from reference TRBV13 and TRBJ1-1, reads AAGVIQSPRHLIKEKRETATLKCYPIPRHDTVYWYQQGPGQDPQFLISFYEKMQSDKGSIPDRFSAQQFSDYHSELNMSSLELGDSALYFCASSLWDQSFMNTEAFFGQGTRLTVV.

This clonotype turned up a few times. The chain couples TRBV19 to TRBJ1-1; D remains unclear. CDR3 size: 14 residues. From germline, CDR1 is LNHDA and CDR2 SQIVND (reference sequence). Trimming stripped 3 bases from V and 0 bases from J, with 8 bases between. The CDR3 DNA follows: TGTGCCAGTAGTATGGGTGGTCTGAACACTGAAGCTTTCTTT. This gives the protein CASSMGGLNTEAFF. The full variable domain, completed using reference TRBV19 and TRBJ1-1, is DGGITQSPKYLFRKEGQNVTLSCEQNLNHDAMYWYRQDPGQGLRLIYYSQIVNDFQKGDIAEGYSVSREKKESFPLTVTSAQKNPTAFYLCASSMGGLNTEAFFGQGTRLTVV.

This clonotype was detected only a few times. The chain joins TRBV29-1 to TRBJ1-2, with 8 bases aligning to TRBD1. Looked up from germline, CDR1 is SQVTM and CDR2 is ANQGSEA. V shed 3 bases, J shed 4 bases, and the junction held 10 bases outside the gene matches. This CDR3 comprises 15 residues. Here the CDR3 reads CSVEGTGDLIYGYTF. CDR3 bases: TGCAGCGTTGAGGGGACAGGAGACTTAATCTATGGCTACACCTTC.

With regard to this clonotype: A much larger clone differs from this one at a single base, so this may be a read error. The V and J genes are TRBV30 and TRBJ1-2, with D hard to call. Germline CDR1 is GTSNPN and CDR2 is SVGIG (reference sequence). CDR3 size: 13 residues. DNA of the CDR3: TGTGCCTGGAGTGTGAGAGGGAACTATGGCTACCCCTTC. This encodes CAWSVRGNYGYPF.

This chain links TRBV7-9 with TRBJ2-7; 7 bases are shared with TRBD2. Germline trimming cut 5 bases from V and 6 bases from J; bases unmatched to any gene: 19. Germline lookup yields CDR1 SEHNR and CDR2 FQNEAQ (reference sequence). This CDR3 contains 17 residues. CDR3 in DNA: TGTGCCAGCAGCCCATACGATTGGGGAGGGGTCGGTGGCGAGCAGTACTTC. Translating gives CASSPYDWGGVGGEQYF.

This rearrangement joins TRBV28 to TRBJ2-1; 10 bases agree with TRBD2. Germline values: CDR1 MDHEN, CDR2 SYDVKM. The CDR3 sequence is 16 residues long. V lost 2 bases, J lost 8 bases, and 9 bases stayed unmatched. The CDR3 sequence is CASSLTLFSGRDEQFF. The CDR3 DNA reads TGTGCCAGCAGTTTAACCCTCTTCAGCGGGAGGGATGAGCAGTTCTTC.

This clonotype was recorded many times. This chain links TRBV4-3 with TRBJ1-2; TRBD1 aligns across 7 bases. The CDR3 is 15 residues long. The J segment lost 2 bases and the V segment lost 0 bases, leaving 3 bases of the junction unmatched. Per the germline V gene, CDR1 is LGHNA and CDR2 is YSLEER. DNA for the CDR3: TGCGCCAGCAGCCAAGACAGGGGGAGGAACTATGGCTACACCTTC. Translated: CASSQDRGRNYGYTF.

This chain connects TRBV7-3 to TRBJ2-7; 7 positions match TRBD2. The CDR3 sequence is 13 residues long. Trimming cost V 3 bases and J 9 bases; bases outside gene matches: 8. The germline V gene has CDR1 SGHTA and CDR2 FQGTGA. DNA for the CDR3: TGTGCCAGCAGCTTCTCATGGGAGGGTGGGCAGTACTTC. Translating gives CASSFSWEGGQYF.

V is TRBV9 and J is TRBJ2-1, with 10 bases fitting TRBD2. CDR3 size: 16 residues. In germline, CDR1 is SGDLS, CDR2 YYNGEE. J was trimmed by 2 bases and V by 4 bases; bases with no gene match: 6. The CDR3 DNA reads as TGTGCCAGCAGCACCTGGACTAGCGGCACCTACAATGAGCAGTTCTTC. Protein: CASSTWTSGTYNEQFF.

This clonotype was recorded a few times. The chain employs TRBV15 and TRBJ1-5; 8 nucleotides line up with TRBD1. This CDR3 is built from 16 residues. The V and J ends lost 2 bases and 3 bases, in that order; junction bases with no gene match: 6. Germline values: CDR1 LNHNV, CDR2 YYDKDF (reference sequence). Here the CDR3 DNA reads TGTGCCACCAGCAGACCTGACAGGGGACTCAATCAGCCCCAGCATTTT. This translates into CATSRPDRGLNQPQHF.

This clonotype appeared a few times. This chain links TRBV4-1 with TRBJ2-1, with D tentatively TRBD2 (6 bases). Per the germline V gene, CDR1 is MGHRA and CDR2 is YSYEKL. With 6 bases removed from V and 3 bases from J, the gap between germline ends came to 6 bases. There are 12 residues in the CDR3. CDR3 residues: CASRGLYNEQFF. The CDR3 nucleotides read TGCGCCAGCAGGGGACTCTACAATGAGCAGTTCTTC.

The V call is TRBV6-6, the J call TRBJ2-1; 8 bases fit TRBD2. The CDR3 has 16 amino acids. From germline, CDR1 is MNHNY and CDR2 SVGAGI (reference sequence). J lost 1 base, V lost 3 bases, and 5 bases had no gene match. CDR3 sequence (DNA): TGTGCCAGCAGTTATTCAATAGCGGGGTCCTACAATGAGCAGTTCTTC. Its protein is CASSYSIAGSYNEQFF.

This chain joins TRBV11-2 and TRBJ2-5, with no clear D. This CDR3 spans 14 amino acids. Germline V gene lookup returns CDR1 SGHAT and CDR2 FQNNGV. V lost 5 bases and J lost 5, with 15 bases in between. The chain's CDR3 is CASSPTLGLETQYF. CDR3 in DNA: TGTGCCAGCAGCCCCACCCTGGGTTTGGAGACCCAGTACTTC.

The chain links TRBV30 to TRBJ2-7; no clear D. The germline CDR1 and CDR2 sequences are GTSNPN and SVGIG (reference sequence). V was trimmed by 3 bases and J by 8 bases, leaving 8 bases between them. CDR3 size: 10 residues. DNA for the CDR3: TGTGCCTGGAGCGTTACTAAGCAGTACTTC. This codes for CAWSVTKQYF.

This clonotype occurred many times. The chain has TRBV21-1 and TRBJ2-3; the table's D gene call, TRBD2, was not cross checked with the DNA. TRBV21-1 is labeled a pseudogene. This CDR3 has 16 residues. The CDR3 coding sequence is TGTGCCAGCAGCAAAGATCGCCCTCCTAGCACAGATACGCAGTATTTT. This sequence encodes CASSKDRPPSTDTQYF.

This clonotype has ten or more counts. The genes are TRBV19 and TRBJ2-6; a weak D match, TRBD1 (5 bases). This CDR3 comprises 15 residues. Per germline, CDR1 LNHDA and CDR2 SQIVND (reference sequence). Trimming left V 3 bases short and J 2 bases short, with 8 bases between. The CDR3 region is CASSMGHPGANVLTF. In nucleotides, the CDR3 is TGTGCCAGTAGTATGGGGCACCCTGGGGCCAACGTCCTGACTTTC.

This clonotype occurred many times. CDR3 DNA: TGTGCCAGCAGCTTGGAGGTTTATAGCAATCAGCCCCAGCATTTT. This codes for CASSLEVYSNQPQHF. This rearrangement joins TRBV5-5 to TRBJ1-5; D is ambiguous. Trimming cost V 0 bases and J 0 bases, with 7 bases left between them. The CDR3 covers 15 residues. Per germline, CDR1 SGHKS and CDR2 YYEKEE (reference sequence).

CDR3 bases: TGTGCCAGCAGCCAAGCAGGGACAGGGCAGCACGAGCAGTACTTC. This encodes CASSQAGTGQHEQYF. The V call is TRBV3-1, the J call TRBJ2-7; 9 positions match TRBD1. CDR3 length: 15 residues. CDR1 and CDR2 from the germline V gene are LGHDT and YNNKEL (reference sequence). With 1 base clipped from V and 5 bases from J, the junction kept 6 bases outside the gene matches.